This T cell receptor beta chain was documented in a study of blood T cell repertoires in COVID-19 (dated by TCRdb to about 2020). About the investigation overall: The collaborator samples originated in the United States, Italy and Spain and spanned the acute and convalescent phases of COVID-19. The prospective study material was composed of cDNA or gDNA derived from T cells, B-cell-depleted T cells, or PBMCs. Subjects who had been exposed to COVID-19, were actively infected with it, or had recovered from it provided the deeply sampled blood TCRbeta repertoires that made up the dataset. The repertoires were made available in a free public database intended to serve as a resource for research on the immune response to SARS-CoV-2. The samples were drawn from two sources: the first 160 participants of the ongoing ImmuneRACE study, and 1,000 to 1,500 subjects contributed by 6 global collaborators. Nearly every sample came with metadata listing a de-identified subject ID, COVID-19 status, age in years and sex. Where available, HLA class I and class II types were taken from metadata supplied by the sample provider and were not determined by assay-based typing. What the study reported, not specific to this receptor: Clinical and demographic metadata were provided uncurated, with the amount varying by source and participant.

TCRbeta CDR3 regions were amplified from genomic DNA by means of the immunoSEQ Assay, a bias-controlled multiplex PCR. As for the original processing: The number of nucleated cells in each sample was estimated from the amplification of reference gene primers within the assay. Sequence reads were collapsed and filtered to measure the absolute abundance of every unique TCRbeta CDR3 rearrangement. For each sample, productive Simpson clonality was calculated by taking the square root of Simpson's diversity index across productive rearrangements. TCRdb limited this immuneACCESS table to in-frame rearrangements with V and J called. A share of clones is missing; checked studies link under half to unresolved V genes, and the rest is unexplained. V and J calls and clone size are copied from that table; D and trimming were computed from the DNA. The sample table records 200,000 to 300,000 clones; roughly nine tenths of these occur just once. 7.2% of the sample rests with the top ten.

Turning to this clone: Its antigen is currently not known. Per-nucleotide qualities are absent, and no much larger clonotype sits a single base away.

CDR1 and CDR2 (SEHNR, FQNEAQ) derive from the germline V gene (reference sequence). The CDR3 sequence holds 17 residues, the cysteine and phenylalanine included. The entry retains the CDR3 DNA only, 51 bases that are in frame from base 1. V trim: 3 bases; J trim: 10 bases; unmatched bases: 17. Another Seattle source contributed samples from volunteer blood donors who had recovered from COVID-19. Collaborating institutions collected whole blood in K2EDTA tubes following their own protocols. Collaborator samples were shipped for TCRbeta analysis as frozen whole blood, isolated PBMCs, or DNA extracted from either sample type.

The receptor chain draws on TRBV7-9 and TRBJ2-1, with 8 junctional bases fitting TRBD2. The receptor was isolated from a man in his fifties or sixties who had recovered from COVID-19. Sequenced: peripheral blood. The DNA reads TGTGCCAGCAGCTTTACTGCCGGGACTAGAGGGCCGGGGGAGCAGTTCTTC. This sequence encodes CASSFTAGTRGPGEQFF.